The clone carrying this T cell receptor beta chain was counted ten times or more. Its antigen is not known. J was trimmed by 1 base and V by 0 bases; bases with no gene match: 3. The CDR3 length is 16 residues. Germline lookup yields CDR1 MNHEY and CDR2 SVGAGI. TCRdb passed the 5' RACE reads through MiXCR, listing each CDR3 protein once. The data contain 120,000 to 150,000 distinct CDR3 sequences, under 4.5% of them singletons. The sample belongs to a study of identical twins. The study, taken as a whole, reports: Out-of-frame TCR alpha sharing in monozygotic twins exceeded recombination model predictions.

The genes are TRBV6-5 and TRBJ2-3; 8 positions agree with TRBD2. Input material: memory T cells sorted from blood. This receptor was identified in a man aged 18 to 29 in good health. The CDR3 DNA sequence: TGTGCCAGCAGTTACTCCCCAGCGGGAGGCACAGATACGCAGTATTTT. As protein: CASSYSPAGGTDTQYF.